This T cell receptor (beta chain) was identified during a study of T cells in localized non-small cell lung cancer. CDR1 and CDR2 (germline): SEHNR, FQNEAQ (reference sequence). This CDR3 is built from 17 residues. Trimming removed 3 bases from V and 2 bases from J; junction bases left unmatched: 10. Study-level findings and limits: In adjacent lung, a median about 52 of the top 100 tumor clones were found.

The assay was immunoSEQ multiplex PCR, and TCRdb's table has in-frame clones only and misses some. The sample lists approximately 89,000 clones, roughly 75% occurring once. As concerns this clone: What it binds is unknown.

The chain has TRBV7-9 and TRBJ2-1; TRBD2 agrees at 7 bases. This TCR was recovered from a man aged 35 to 70 with stage II squamous cell lung carcinoma. Here the sequenced sample was PBMCs, taken before any cancer treatment. The CDR3 here is CASSFPLAEFTYNEQFF. In DNA, the CDR3 is TGTGCCAGCAGCTTTCCTCTAGCGGAGTTCACCTACAATGAGCAGTTCTTC. Combining the CDR3 with reference TRBV7-9 and TRBJ2-1 gives the whole variable domain DTGVSQNPRHKITKRGQNVTFRCDPISEHNRLYWYRQTLGQGPEFLTYFQNEAQLEKSRLLSDRFSAERPKGSFSTLEIQRTEQGDSAMYLCASSFPLAEFTYNEQFFGPGTRLTVL.